This T cell receptor (beta chain) emerged from a study of cytomegalovirus exposure and HLA in healthy donors. Comment on this clone: Its target is not known.

General study results and limits: With high specificity and sensitivity, the classifier reportedly diagnosed cytomegalovirus status. Later on, an analysis tied 15,000 to 20,000 TCR beta sequences to HLA alleles at 0.05 false discovery rate. The study listed under 200 cytomegalovirus-associated TCR beta chains. An analysis was carried out later, and it reportedly showed fewer N-insertions in an Asian-associated ancestry cluster than the approximately 710-donor mean.

This PCR relied on a set of 60 Vbeta primers and 13 Jbeta primers. Clones were read by immunoSEQ multiplex PCR, and TCRdb kept only the in-frame ones, dropping some. The sample lists 70,000 to 100,000 clones, around 80% seen once, with 2% to 2.5% in the top ten. Germline assignment: CDR1 LNHDA and CDR2 SQIVND (reference sequence). Trimming removed 0 bases at V and 0 bases at J, with 19 bases between. This CDR3 spans 19 amino acids. The sample was PBMCs. The chain uses TRBV19 and TRBJ2-3; a weak D match, TRBD2 (6 bases). The clonotype originates from a man younger than 30 in good health and CMV-seronegative. The CDR3 region has the DNA TGTGCCAGTAGTATAGATCCCACCCCGGGGGATTCTAGCACAGATACGCAGTATTTT. Amino acid sequence: CASSIDPTPGDSSTDTQYF.